This is a list of T cell receptor beta chains from one sample in a study of blood T cell repertoires in COVID-19. TCRdb keeps only in-frame clones here, not all; method: immunoSEQ multiplex PCR. The data hold about 180,000 clones, with about 90% observed a single time. The source material was PBMCs or T cells enriched from blood (not recorded which). The origin of the receptors is a woman younger than 35 who had recovered from COVID-19. Each CDR3 is given with its conserved first and last residue.

V gene | CDR3 length | CDR3 protein
TRBV14 | 13 | CASSPQGNSPLHF
TRBV7-2 | 16 | CATRQGLGATNEKLFF
TRBV28 | 14 | CASSLVQGQGGYTF
TRBV6-5 | 11 | CASSYRDEQYF
TRBV19 | 16 | CASIPATRSSYNEQFF
TRBV6-4 | 13 | CASSDSAQETQYF
TRBV9 | 14 | CASSVSAEAGEQYF
TRBV18 | 14 | CASSLDRGTYGYTF
TRBV20-1 | 12 | CSASAFNYGYTF
TRBV30 | 17 | CAWSVYFSGTGNSPLHF
TRBV18 | 14 | CASSPQGKNTEAFF
TRBV5-1 | 17 | CASSLGGQGASTGELFF
TRBV6-5 | 14 | CASAREGYTGELFF
TRBV19 | 17 | CASSIASHRQGGTEAFF
TRBV9 | 14 | CASSGSDSNQPQHF
TRBV21-1 | 17 | CASSNHPSSLANYGYTF
TRBV4-1 | 16 | CASSQGTGGGQETQYF
TRBV14 | 12 | CASSLLNTEAFF
TRBV5-1 | 14 | CASSLSQGNTEAFF
TRBV20-1 | 13 | CSASSGGIETQYF
TRBV11-2 | 17 | CASSLLSMPSSGNTIYF
TRBV28 | 15 | CASSSPGQGFYEQFF
TRBV4-1 | 16 | CASSQDPETFGYGYTF
TRBV3-1/TRBV3-2 | 15 | CASSQGQGIHSPLHF
TRBV2 | 15 | CASSQRALPNQPQHF
TRBV5-1 | 17 | CASSWTGGSLAGNEQFF
TRBV24-1 | 15 | CATSDLKTGQETQYF
TRBV18 | 15 | CASSPAGTGGFRAFF
TRBV4-1 | 17 | CASSQIRGPITGDEQFF
TRBV19 | 16 | CASSMGLPEVYNEQFF
TRBV27 | 13 | CATADRGNSPLHF
TRBV7-9 | 17 | CASRAGTGGLSFEKLFF
TRBV19 | 15 | CASSPQTGGTDTQYF
TRBV5-1 | 14 | CASSLGWQGNGYTF
TRBV21-1 | 16 | CASSHILVAGFYEQYF
TRBV29-1 | 12 | CSGQGADYGYTF
TRBV5-5 | 14 | CASSQTGGNEKLFF
TRBV3-1/TRBV3-2 | 16 | CASSSRGTSGQGEQFF
TRBV24-1 | 16 | CATSDLRQERAGELFF
TRBV4-3 | 15 | CASSQVSATNEKLFF
TRBV28 | 13 | CASIETGDYGYTF
TRBV7-9 | 16 | CASSPVGGQSSYEQYF
TRBV28 | 14 | CASSPPDRAGELFF
TRBV6-5 | 15 | CASSPGSTSGQPQHF
TRBV30 | 12 | CAWSPTGYGYTF
TRBV19 | 13 | CATKGAATYEQYF
TRBV5-1 | 13 | CASNPGQYYGYTF
TRBV20-1 | 11 | CSAYGDNEQFF
TRBV10-3 | 12 | CAISDQNQPQHF
TRBV7-3 | 15 | CASSLRQGDNSPLHF
TRBV7-8 | 13 | CASSLGGGYEQYF
TRBV5-5 | 14 | CASSRTAGAYEQYF
TRBV5-1 | 12 | CASRDSHYEQYF
TRBV30 | 14 | CAWSSSVSYNEQFF
TRBV21-1 | 15 | CASSPQGRRDEKLFF
TRBV9 | 13 | CASSVGGINEQFF
TRBV27 | 11 | CASRTGDEQFF
TRBV28 | 14 | CASTLEGAFYGYTF
TRBV2 | 15 | CASSEWAAYNSPLHF
TRBV2 | 15 | CASQEINRRGNTIYF